What follows is one T cell receptor (beta chain) and its context. The data were taken from a study of shared clonotypes between healthy human individuals. Study summary: The study enrolled two women and a few men aged 18 to 49.

Method: immunoSEQ multiplex PCR; TCRdb's copy keeps in-frame clones and lacks some. The sample consists of some 680,000 clones, approximately 73% of them appearing once. Per germline, CDR1 LGHNT and CDR2 FRNRAP. The CDR3 totals 14 residues. Trimming removed 3 bases from V and 8 bases from J, with 16 bases in between. The chain joins TRBV12-5 to TRBJ2-5; the D gene could be TRBD1 or TRBD2 (7 bases each). Sequences were obtained from memory CD4+ T cells sorted from blood. Subset specified: CD45RA-negative fraction. The receptor was derived from a woman in her 30s in good health. The DNA of the CDR3 is TGTGCTAGTGGTTTAGGGGGGGGACAGAGTACCCAGTACTTC. It specifies CASGLGGGQSTQYF.